The T cell receptor (beta chain) under discussion was sequenced for a study of T cell responses to AZD1222 COVID-19 vaccine. This clone was seen just once. The table came from immunoSEQ multiplex PCR; TCRdb's copy has only in-frame clones and leaves some out. The profile shows roughly 150,000 clones, 91% of them singletons. The receptor was derived from an adult in good health. The sample here was peripheral blood, taken on day 0 of AZD1222 vaccination.

The CDR3 loop is CATSDPGLGPYEQFF. CDR3 DNA sequence: TGTGCCACCAGTGACCCGGGACTAGGGCCCTACGAGCAGTTCTTC. This rearrangement joins TRBV24-1 to TRBJ2-1; TRBD2 matches at 8 bases. CDR3 length equals 15 residues. Trimming cost V 4 bases and J 10 bases; bases outside gene matches: 11. Germline V gene lookup returns CDR1 KGHDR and CDR2 SFDVKD.